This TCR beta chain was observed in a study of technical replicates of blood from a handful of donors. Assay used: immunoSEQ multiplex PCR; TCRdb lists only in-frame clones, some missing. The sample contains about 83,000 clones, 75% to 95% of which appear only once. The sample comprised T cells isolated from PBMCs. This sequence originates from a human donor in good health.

The CDR3 bases are TGTGCCACCAGCACTCCGGGACAGCACTACAATGAGCAGTTCTTC. Encoded protein: CATSTPGQHYNEQFF. The genes are TRBV15 and TRBJ2-1, with 7 bases that match TRBD1. The CDR3 runs 15 residues. Germline loops: CDR1 LNHNV, CDR2 YYDKDF (reference sequence). The ends lost 4 bases at V and 3 bases at J; junction bases unmatched: 6.